This entry lists 18 T cell receptor beta chains sequenced from one sample in a study of blood T cell repertoires in COVID-19. Profiled with immunoSEQ multiplex PCR; TCRdb holds only in-frame clones, not every one. The sample has 70,000 or so clones, 80% seen once. Sequenced sample: peripheral blood. All receptors derive from a man aged 50-60 years with COVID-19, enrolled during active disease.

This chain links TRBV19 with TRBJ2-3; tentative D call: TRBD2 (5 bases). The CDR3 runs 14 residues. Germline CDR1 and CDR2: LNHDA and SQIVND (reference sequence). Trimming pared 5 bases from V and 2 bases from J, leaving 11 bases between. CDR3 in amino acids: CASSPGLYTDTQYF. The CDR3 nucleotides read TGTGCCAGTAGTCCCGGACTGTACACAGATACGCAGTATTTT. Full variable domain (remainder filled in from reference TRBV19 and TRBJ2-3): DGGITQSPKYLFRKEGQNVTLSCEQNLNHDAMYWYRQDPGQGLRLIYYSQIVNDFQKGDIAEGYSVSREKKESFPLTVTSAQKNPTAFYLCASSPGLYTDTQYFGPGTRLTVL.

The sample holds a few counts of this clone. V usage is TRBV7-8 and J usage is TRBJ1-6; 10 bases line up with TRBD1. CDR1 and CDR2 (germline): SGHVS, FQNEAQ. V trimming: 0 bases; J trimming: 6 bases; junction bases outside the gene matches: 5. This CDR3 is 17 amino acids long. This CDR3 reads CASSLAKTGGTNSPLHF. The CDR3, as DNA: TGTGCCAGCAGCTTAGCGAAGACAGGGGGCACTAATTCACCCCTCCACTTT.

This clone occurred once. V usage is TRBV30 and J usage is TRBJ1-3; D call uncertain. CDR3 length: 13 residues. V lost 4 bases and J 4 bases, leaving 11 bases between the germline ends. Per germline, CDR1 GTSNPN and CDR2 SVGIG (reference sequence). CDR3 loop: CAWTREVGNTIYF. CDR3 in DNA: TGTGCCTGGACACGGGAAGTCGGAAACACCATATATTTT.

The chain has TRBV5-1 and TRBJ1-6; 10 nucleotides match TRBD1. The CDR3 runs to 16 residues. The trim removed 0 bases at V and 9 bases at J, leaving 6 bases unmatched. Per the germline V gene, CDR1 is SGHRS and CDR2 is YFSETQ. CDR3 bases: TGCGCCAGCAGCTTGGACCCGGGACAGGGGACTTCACCCCTCCACTTT. It encodes CASSLDPGQGTSPLHF.

The chain employs TRBV28 and TRBJ2-5, with unresolved D. The CDR3 length is 13 residues. Between the trimmed V and J ends, which lost 5 bases and 5 bases, there was a span of 12 bases. Germline CDR1 reads MDHEN; CDR2 reads SYDVKM. The CDR3: CASSVQVVETQYF. The DNA of the CDR3 is TGTGCCAGCAGTGTTCAGGTAGTTGAGACCCAGTACTTC.

This CDR3 reads CASSTLAGYGDTQYF. DNA of the CDR3: TGTGCCAGCAGCACACTAGCGGGGTACGGAGATACGCAGTATTTT. The chain uses TRBV6-7 and TRBJ2-3, with 10 bases aligning to TRBD2. TRBV6-7 is classed as an ORF, of uncertain function. J gave up 5 bases and V 6 bases, and 8 bases lay outside the gene matches. This CDR3 region has 15 residues.

The CDR3 loop is CASSLVSSSNEQFF. Here the CDR3 DNA reads TGTGCCAGCAGCTTAGTAAGTTCTAGCAATGAGCAGTTCTTC. The chain uses TRBV7-9 and TRBJ2-1; D remains unclear. The V gene lost 1 base and the J gene lost 6 bases, with 10 bases spanning the gap. Per the germline V gene, CDR1 is SEHNR and CDR2 is FQNEAQ (reference sequence). The length of the CDR3 is 14 residues.

V and J are TRBV4-2 and TRBJ1-2; D perhaps matches TRBD1 (5 bases). The CDR3 loop spans 15 amino acids. Trimming left V 0 bases short and J 2 bases short, with 10 bases between. Germline values: CDR1 LGHNA, CDR2 YNFKEQ. CDR3 coding DNA: TGTGCCAGCAGCCAAGATGGGGCAGGGAACTATGGCTACACCTTC. Its translation is CASSQDGAGNYGYTF.

CDR3 residues: CASSHGQVHEQYF. The CDR3 bases are TGTGCCAGCAGCCATGGACAGGTCCACGAGCAGTACTTC. The chain carries TRBV5-5 and TRBJ2-7; TRBD1 aligns across 7 bases. V lost 4 bases and J lost 5; bases outside the gene matches: 6. Germline lookup yields CDR1 SGHKS and CDR2 YYEKEE (reference sequence). The CDR3 has 13 residues.

This rearrangement joins TRBV5-1 to TRBJ1-4; D perhaps matches TRBD1 (5 bases). The CDR3 sequence is 16 residues long. In germline, CDR1 is SGHRS, CDR2 YFSETQ. V lost 4 bases and J 0 bases, leaving 13 bases between the germline ends. The CDR3 nucleotides are TGCGCCAGCAGCCCCCAAGGACAAACAACTAATGAAAAACTGTTTTTT. Its protein is CASSPQGQTTNEKLFF. The whole variable domain, remainder taken from reference TRBV5-1 and TRBJ1-4, is KAGVTQTPRYLIKTRGQQVTLSCSPISGHRSVSWYQQTPGQGLQFLFEYFSETQRNKGNFPGRFSGRQFSNSRSEMNVSTLELGDSALYLCASSPQGQTTNEKLFFGSGTQLSVL.

The V and J genes are TRBV28 and TRBJ2-6; 9 bases line up with TRBD2. CDR1 and CDR2 from the germline V gene are MDHEN and SYDVKM. The CDR3 consists of 16 residues. With V trimmed by 8 bases and J by 0 bases, 5 bases remained unmatched. Here the CDR3 DNA reads TGTGCCAGCCGCGGCGGGGGGGTCTCTGGGGCCAACGTCCTGACTTTC. Translated: CASRGGGVSGANVLTF.

The rearrangement joins TRBV2 to TRBJ2-1; 11 nucleotides align to TRBD1. The CDR3 covers 15 residues. The germline V gene encodes CDR1 SNHLY and CDR2 FYNNEI. V shed 8 bases, J shed 4 bases, and the junction held 7 bases outside the gene matches. The CDR3 here is CASYLGQGGYNEQFF. The DNA of the CDR3 is TGTGCCAGCTACCTGGGACAGGGGGGGTACAATGAGCAGTTCTTC.

The chain joins TRBV19 to TRBJ2-5, with TRBD2 identical over 7 bases. The J segment lost 4 bases and the V segment lost 6 bases, leaving 2 bases of the junction unmatched. Germline CDR1 is LNHDA and CDR2 is SQIVND (reference sequence). The CDR3 runs to 12 residues. CDR3 sequence (DNA): TGTGCCAGTAGCGGGAGGTTAGAGACCCAGTACTTC. It is translated as CASSGRLETQYF.

This clone has a handful of counts. The rearrangement joins TRBV5-8 to TRBJ2-7; D possibly corresponds to TRBD2 (5 bases). Germline V gives CDR1 SGHTS, CDR2 YDEGEE. V shed 0 bases and J shed 2 bases, with 9 bases lying between them. The CDR3 has 14 amino acids. The CDR3 region is CASSLAGGTYEQYF. The CDR3 DNA follows: TGTGCCAGCAGCTTGGCCGGAGGCACCTACGAGCAGTACTTC.

In its sample, this clone was seen a few times. V is TRBV5-8 and J is TRBJ1-2; D gene ambiguous. From germline, CDR1 is SGHTS and CDR2 YDEGEE. V shed 3 bases and J shed 3 bases, with 12 bases lying between them. This CDR3 comprises 14 residues. The DNA for the CDR3 is TGTGCCAGCAGCTCGGGAACTCGGGACTATGGCTACACCTTC. Amino acid sequence: CASSSGTRDYGYTF. Together with reference TRBV5-8 and TRBJ1-2, the CDR3 gives the full variable domain: EAGVTQSPTHLIKTRGQQATLRCSPISGHTSVYWYQQALGLGLQFLLWYDEGEERNRGNFPPRFSGRQFPNYSSELNVNALELEDSALYLCASSSGTRDYGYTFGSGTRLTVV.

The chain has TRBV28 and TRBJ2-7; 8 positions agree with TRBD2. The germline V gene has CDR1 MDHEN and CDR2 SYDVKM. The CDR3 has 15 amino acids. V lost 5 bases, J lost 2 bases, and 8 bases stayed unmatched. The CDR3 here is CASSPFGLATYEQYF. The CDR3 nucleotides read TGTGCCAGCAGTCCCTTCGGACTAGCTACCTACGAGCAGTACTTC. Full variable domain (missing parts from reference TRBV28 and TRBJ2-7): DVKVTQSSRYLVKRTGEKVFLECVQDMDHENMFWYRQDPGLGLRLIYFSYDVKMKEKGDIPEGYSVSREKKERFSLILESASTNQTSMYLCASSPFGLATYEQYFGPGTRLTVT.

This rearrangement joins TRBV11-3 to TRBJ2-2; 9 bases map to TRBD2. With 1 base clipped from V and 6 bases from J, the junction kept 6 bases outside the gene matches. Germline lookup yields CDR1 SGHNT and CDR2 YENEEA. The CDR3 contains 16 residues. CDR3 in amino acids: CASSLVLAGASGELFF. The CDR3, as DNA: TGTGCCAGCAGCTTAGTCTTAGCGGGAGCGTCCGGGGAGCTGTTTTTT.

The chain recombines TRBV10-2 with TRBJ2-7; 7 nucleotides agree with TRBD2. From germline, CDR1 is WSHSY and CDR2 SAAADI. J was trimmed by 2 bases and V by 10 bases; bases with no gene match: 5. This CDR3 is built from 12 residues. CDR3 protein: CATTGTTYEQYF. For the CDR3, the DNA is TGCGCCACGACCGGGACTACCTACGAGCAGTACTTC.